This TCR beta chain was observed in a study of cytomegalovirus exposure and HLA in healthy donors. PCR was performed using 60 Vbeta and 13 Jbeta primers. The assay was immunoSEQ multiplex PCR, and TCRdb's table has in-frame clones only and misses some. Here the sample spans 100,000 or so clones, about 81% being singletons. The source is a man between 25 and 39 years old in good health and CMV-seronegative. Sequenced material: PBMCs.

CDR3 coding DNA: TGTGCCACGCGATTACCCAGGGGGCACACTGAAGCTTTCTTT. Its translation: CATRLPRGHTEAFF. This sequence joins TRBV6-5 and TRBJ1-1; 8 positions agree with TRBD1. V dropped 10 bases and J dropped 3; count of bases not matched to a gene: 10. Germline CDR1 is MNHEY and CDR2 is SVGAGI. The CDR3 covers 14 residues.